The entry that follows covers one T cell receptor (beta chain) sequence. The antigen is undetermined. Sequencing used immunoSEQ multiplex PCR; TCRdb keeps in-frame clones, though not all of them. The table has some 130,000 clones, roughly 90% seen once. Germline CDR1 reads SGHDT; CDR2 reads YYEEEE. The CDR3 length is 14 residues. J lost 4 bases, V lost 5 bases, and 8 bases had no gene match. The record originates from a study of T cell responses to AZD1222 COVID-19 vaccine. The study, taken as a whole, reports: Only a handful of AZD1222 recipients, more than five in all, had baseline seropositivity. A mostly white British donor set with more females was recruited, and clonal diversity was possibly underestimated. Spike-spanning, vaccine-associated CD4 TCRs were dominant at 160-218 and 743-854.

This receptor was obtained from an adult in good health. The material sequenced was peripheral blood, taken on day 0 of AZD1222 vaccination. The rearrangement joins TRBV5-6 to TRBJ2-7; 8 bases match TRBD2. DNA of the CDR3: TGTGCCAGCAGTCAACCGGGACTAGGGTACGAGCAGTACTTC. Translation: CASSQPGLGYEQYF.